This T cell receptor (beta chain) derives from a study of neurological immune-mediated disorders. Study-wide results and caveats: The multiple sclerosis repertoire cluster had no association with any clinical or MRI feature. The expanded clones of different subjects shared no CDR3 amino acid sequences (suggesting private repertoires in all groups).

Time point here: longitudinal time-point 3. Each TCR transcript was tagged with a 10-nucleotide random UMI during 5'RACE. TCRdb called the 5' RACE reads again in MiXCR, with one record for every CDR3 protein. The table shows approximately 84,000 distinct CDR3 sequences, with around 4.7% occurring only once. This clonotype occurred many times. Antigen specificity is unknown. Germline loops: CDR1 MGHRA, CDR2 YSYEKL. Trimming stripped 2 bases from V and 4 bases from J, with 14 bases between. This CDR3 has 15 residues. The source is a woman in her sixties with multiple sclerosis. V and J are TRBV4-1 and TRBJ1-2; D is possibly TRBD1 (6 bases). Sequences were obtained from PBMCs. CDR3 in DNA: TGCGCCAGCAGCCAACTAGACAGAGGGGGCTATGGCTACACCTTC. Protein sequence: CASSQLDRGGYGYTF.